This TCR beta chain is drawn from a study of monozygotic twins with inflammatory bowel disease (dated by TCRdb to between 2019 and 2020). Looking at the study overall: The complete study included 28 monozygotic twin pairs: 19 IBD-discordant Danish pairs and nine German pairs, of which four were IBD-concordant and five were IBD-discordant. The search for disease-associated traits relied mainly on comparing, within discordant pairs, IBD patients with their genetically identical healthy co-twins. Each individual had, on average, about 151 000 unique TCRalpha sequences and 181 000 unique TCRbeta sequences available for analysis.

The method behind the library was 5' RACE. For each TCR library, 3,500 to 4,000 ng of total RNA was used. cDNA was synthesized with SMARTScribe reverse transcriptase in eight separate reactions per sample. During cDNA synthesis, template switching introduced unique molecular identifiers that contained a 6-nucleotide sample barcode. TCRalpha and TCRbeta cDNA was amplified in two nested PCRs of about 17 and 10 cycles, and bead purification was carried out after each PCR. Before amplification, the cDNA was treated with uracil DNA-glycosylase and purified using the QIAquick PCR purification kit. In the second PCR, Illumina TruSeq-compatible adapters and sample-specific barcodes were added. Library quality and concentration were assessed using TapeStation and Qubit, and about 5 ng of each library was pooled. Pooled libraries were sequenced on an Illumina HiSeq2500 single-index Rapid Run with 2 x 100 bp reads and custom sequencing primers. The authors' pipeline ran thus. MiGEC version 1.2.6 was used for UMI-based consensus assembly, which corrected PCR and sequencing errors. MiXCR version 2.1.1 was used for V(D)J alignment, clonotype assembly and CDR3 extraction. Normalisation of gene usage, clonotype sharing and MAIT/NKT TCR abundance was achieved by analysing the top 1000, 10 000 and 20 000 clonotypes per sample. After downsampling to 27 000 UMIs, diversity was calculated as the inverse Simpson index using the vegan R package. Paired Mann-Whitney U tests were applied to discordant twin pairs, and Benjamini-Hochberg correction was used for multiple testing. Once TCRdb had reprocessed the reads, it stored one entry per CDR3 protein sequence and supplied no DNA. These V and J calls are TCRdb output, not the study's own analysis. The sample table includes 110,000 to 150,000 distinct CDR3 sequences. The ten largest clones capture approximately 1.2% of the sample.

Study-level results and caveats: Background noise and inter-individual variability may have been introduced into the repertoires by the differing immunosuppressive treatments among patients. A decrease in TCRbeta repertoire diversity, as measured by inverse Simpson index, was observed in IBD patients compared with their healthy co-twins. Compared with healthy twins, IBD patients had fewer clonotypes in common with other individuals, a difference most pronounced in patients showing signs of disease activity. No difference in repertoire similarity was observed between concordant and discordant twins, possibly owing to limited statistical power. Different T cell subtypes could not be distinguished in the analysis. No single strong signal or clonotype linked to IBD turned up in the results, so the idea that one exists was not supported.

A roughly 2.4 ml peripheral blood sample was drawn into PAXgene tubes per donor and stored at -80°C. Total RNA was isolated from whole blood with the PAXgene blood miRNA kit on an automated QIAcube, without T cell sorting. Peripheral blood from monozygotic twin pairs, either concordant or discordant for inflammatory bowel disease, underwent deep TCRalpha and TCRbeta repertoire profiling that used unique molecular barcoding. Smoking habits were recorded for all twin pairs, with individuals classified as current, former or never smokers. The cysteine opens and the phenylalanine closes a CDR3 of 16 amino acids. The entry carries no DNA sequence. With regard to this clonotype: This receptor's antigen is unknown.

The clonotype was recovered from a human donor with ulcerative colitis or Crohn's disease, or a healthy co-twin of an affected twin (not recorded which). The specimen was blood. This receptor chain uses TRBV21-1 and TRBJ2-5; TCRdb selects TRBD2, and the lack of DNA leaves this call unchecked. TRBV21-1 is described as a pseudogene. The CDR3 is CASSKGGSGRRETQYF.